This T cell receptor (beta chain) was recorded in a study of identical twins. This clonotype was counted ten times or more. TCRdb independently ran MiXCR on the 5' RACE reads; one entry per CDR3 protein. Altogether about 340,000 distinct CDR3 sequences are present, around 12% being singletons, with the ten largest covering 6% to 9%. Deletions cut 0 bases from V and 1 base from J, with 4 bases between. The CDR3 totals 13 residues. Per germline, CDR1 SGDLS and CDR2 YYNGEE. These data also formed part of another study, on yellow fever vaccine responses in identical twins. That publication notes: Reportedly, the response of twins' T cells to the vaccine seemed partly convergent, partly personalized.

This sequence joins TRBV9 and TRBJ1-1; no clear D. The sample taken for sequencing was CD8+ T cells sorted from blood. The TCR was taken from a woman younger than 30 in good health. CDR3 in amino acids: CASSVDSNTEAFF. CDR3 bases: TGTGCCAGCAGCGTAGATTCGAACACTGAAGCTTTCTTT.